Listed below are T cell receptor beta chains from one sample, sequenced in a study of blood T cell repertoires in COVID-19. Profiling relied on immunoSEQ multiplex PCR, and the TCRdb table lists in-frame clones only, not all of them. This sample has 250,000 to 350,000 clones; 65% to 85% occur once, and the top ten carry approximately 1.5%. Sequencing was carried out using peripheral blood. These receptors were taken from a human donor with COVID-19, enrolled during active disease. The donor label of this sample is uncertain. The CDR3 runs from the conserved cysteine through the conserved F or W. D genes are given only for firm matches. A clone size is listed for some rows: how often the clone was seen (once, few, many), or a class if it is expanded.

clone size,D gene,J gene,V gene,CDR3 protein,CDR3 DNA
NA,TRBD2,TRBJ2-1,TRBV6-5,CASSYSRASAGDEQFF,TGTGCCAGCAGTTACTCGAGGGCTAGTGCGGGAGATGAGCAGTTCTTC
NA,TRBD1,TRBJ2-7,TRBV2,CASRYRGWGYF,TGTGCCAGCAGGTACAGGGGATGGGGATACTTC
NA,NA,TRBJ2-7,TRBV9,CASSVGSSYEQYF,TGTGCCAGCAGCGTAGGCAGCTCCTACGAGCAGTACTTC
NA,TRBD1,TRBJ2-7,TRBV7-3,CASSLSPGQGREQYF,TGTGCCAGCAGCTTATCGCCGGGACAGGGGCGCGAGCAGTACTTC
NA,TRBD1,TRBJ2-7,TRBV28,CASSWTGLDYEQYF,TGTGCCAGCAGTTGGACAGGGCTAGACTACGAGCAGTACTTC
NA,NA,TRBJ2-5,TRBV2,CASSVDSQETQYF,TGTGCCAGCAGCGTGGACAGCCAAGAGACCCAGTACTTC
NA,TRBD2,TRBJ2-1,TRBV7-3,CASSSGLASNEQFF,TGTGCCAGCAGCTCGGGACTAGCCTCCAATGAGCAGTTCTTC
NA,TRBD1,TRBJ2-7,TRBV28,CASSPRGTPSYEQYF,TGTGCCAGCAGCCCCAGGGGGACACCCTCCTACGAGCAGTACTTC
NA,TRBD1,TRBJ2-5,TRBV19,CASSKGTGVGETQYF,TGTGCCAGTAGTAAGGGGACAGGGGTAGGGGAGACCCAGTACTTC
NA,NA,TRBJ1-2,TRBV3-1/TRBV3-2,CASSPGGANYGYTF,TGTGCCAGCAGCCCCGGTGGAGCCAACTATGGCTACACCTTC
NA,TRBD2,TRBJ2-1,TRBV19,CASSSREANNEQFF,TGTGCCAGTAGTTCCCGGGAGGCTAACAATGAGCAGTTCTTC
NA,NA,TRBJ2-7,TRBV7-9,CASSLAVYEQYF,TGTGCCAGCAGCTTAGCCGTTTACGAGCAGTACTTC
NA,NA,TRBJ2-2,TRBV11-1,CASSRGTGELFF,TGTGCCAGCAGTAGAGGGACCGGGGAGCTGTTTTTT
NA,NA,TRBJ2-7,TRBV11-3,CASSLEGDEQYF,TGTGCCAGCAGCTTAGAAGGGGACGAGCAGTACTTC
NA,NA,TRBJ1-4,TRBV9,CASSVDSQTNEKLFF,TGTGCCAGCAGCGTGGACAGCCAGACTAATGAAAAACTGTTTTTT
NA,TRBD2,TRBJ2-1,TRBV28,CASSPSGEGRNEQFF,TGTGCCAGCAGTCCCAGCGGGGAGGGGCGCAATGAGCAGTTCTTC
NA,TRBD1,TRBJ1-4,TRBV24-1,CATSAWIERDRGCEKLFF,TGTGCCACCAGTGCTTGGATAGAAAGGGACAGGGGTTGTGAAAAACTGTTTTTT
NA,TRBD1,TRBJ1-1,TRBV7-2,CASSPRTGGDLRAFF,TGTGCCAGCAGCCCTAGGACAGGGGGCGACCTGAGAGCTTTCTTT
NA,TRBD2,TRBJ2-1,TRBV19,CASSSAGGLYNEQFF,TGTGCCAGTAGTTCTGCGGGAGGGTTATACAATGAGCAGTTCTTC
NA,TRBD1,TRBJ2-5,TRBV28,CASRPHLQGLGETQYF,TGTGCCAGCAGACCTCACCTACAGGGGCTCGGGGAGACCCAGTACTTC
NA,TRBD1,TRBJ1-6,TRBV25-1,CASSARQGVGYNSPLHF,TGTGCCAGCAGTGCCCGACAGGGAGTGGGCTATAATTCACCCCTCCACTTT
few,NA,TRBJ2-2,TRBV11-2,CASSWVGLMGTGELFF,TGTGCCAGCAGCTGGGTGGGGCTAATGGGCACCGGGGAGCTGTTTTTT
NA,NA,TRBJ2-2,TRBV7-3,CASSFLRGSTGELFF,TGTGCCAGCAGCTTCCTGAGAGGATCCACCGGGGAGCTGTTTTTT
NA,TRBD1,TRBJ1-5,TRBV28,CASTTTGQSYQPQHF,TGTGCCAGCACCACCACGGGACAGTCCTATCAGCCCCAGCATTTT
NA,TRBD1,TRBJ1-2,TRBV18,CASSPPGAKGAYGYTF,TGTGCCAGCTCACCACCGGGGGCCAAGGGGGCGTATGGCTACACCTTC
few,TRBD1,TRBJ2-5,TRBV27,CASSSPPRGETQYF,TGTGCCAGCAGTTCACCCCCCAGGGGGGAGACCCAGTACTTC